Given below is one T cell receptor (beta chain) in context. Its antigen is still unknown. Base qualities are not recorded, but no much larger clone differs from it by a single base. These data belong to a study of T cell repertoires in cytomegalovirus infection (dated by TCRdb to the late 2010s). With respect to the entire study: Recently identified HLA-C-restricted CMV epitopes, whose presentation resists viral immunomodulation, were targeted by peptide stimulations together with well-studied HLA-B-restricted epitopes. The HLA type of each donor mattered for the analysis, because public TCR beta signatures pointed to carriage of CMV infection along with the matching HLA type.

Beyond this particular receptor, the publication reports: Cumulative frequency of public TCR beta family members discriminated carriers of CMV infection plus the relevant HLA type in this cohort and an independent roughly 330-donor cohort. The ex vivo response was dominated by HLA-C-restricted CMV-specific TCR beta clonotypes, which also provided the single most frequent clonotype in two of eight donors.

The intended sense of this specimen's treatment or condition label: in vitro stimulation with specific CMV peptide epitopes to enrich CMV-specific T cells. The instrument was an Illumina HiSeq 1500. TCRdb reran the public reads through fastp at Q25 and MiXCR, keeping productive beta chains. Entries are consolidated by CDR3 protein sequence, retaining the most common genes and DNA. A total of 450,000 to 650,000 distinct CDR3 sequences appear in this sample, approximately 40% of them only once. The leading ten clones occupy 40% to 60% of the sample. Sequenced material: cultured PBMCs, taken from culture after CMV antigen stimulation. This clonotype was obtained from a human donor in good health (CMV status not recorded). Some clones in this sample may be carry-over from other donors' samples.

The sequence in DNA is TGTGCCAGTAGTAGCAAGGGGGGACTAGCGGGGCCGCGGGAAAACATTCAGTACTTC. This yields the protein CASSSKGGLAGPRENIQYF. The chain links TRBV19 with TRBJ2-4; the central 13 bases match TRBD2. From a lookup of the germline V gene (reference sequence), CDR1 and CDR2 are LNHDA and SQIVND. Relative to germline, V is missing 4 bases and J is missing 5 bases, with 14 bases of the junction outside any gene match. Counted from cysteine to phenylalanine, this CDR3 has 19 amino acids. The sequence is cut down to CDR3 DNA, 57 bases in frame from base 1.